The present entry profiles one T cell receptor (beta chain) with its context. Its target is not known. Losses at the gene ends were 6 bases for V and 2 bases for J; bases not matched to a gene: 4. From germline, CDR1 is SNHLY and CDR2 FYNNEI. The CDR3 is 13 amino acids. The entry originates in a study of cytomegalovirus exposure and HLA in healthy donors. Points from the study as a whole: One variant, a missense change in DCLRE1C, was linked in a later analysis to TCR beta V- and J-gene trimming. Presence/absence analyses rested on an assumption that sequencing depth was roughly uniform across donors. Further analysis was carried out later, and it showed several of the most significant clusters appearing linked to common viral pathogens.

This PCR relied on a set of 60 Vbeta primers and 13 Jbeta primers. Sequencing used immunoSEQ multiplex PCR; TCRdb keeps in-frame clones, though not all of them. The table counts some 55,000 clones; approximately 6.5% lies in the top ten. This chain joins TRBV2 and TRBJ2-7, with 7 bases fitting TRBD1. The source of this sequence is a woman aged 40 to 50 in good health and CMV-seronegative. The specimen was PBMCs. The CDR3 DNA sequence: TGTGCCAGCAGCTCTGACAGGGCCTACGAGCAGTACTTC. Protein product: CASSSDRAYEQYF.